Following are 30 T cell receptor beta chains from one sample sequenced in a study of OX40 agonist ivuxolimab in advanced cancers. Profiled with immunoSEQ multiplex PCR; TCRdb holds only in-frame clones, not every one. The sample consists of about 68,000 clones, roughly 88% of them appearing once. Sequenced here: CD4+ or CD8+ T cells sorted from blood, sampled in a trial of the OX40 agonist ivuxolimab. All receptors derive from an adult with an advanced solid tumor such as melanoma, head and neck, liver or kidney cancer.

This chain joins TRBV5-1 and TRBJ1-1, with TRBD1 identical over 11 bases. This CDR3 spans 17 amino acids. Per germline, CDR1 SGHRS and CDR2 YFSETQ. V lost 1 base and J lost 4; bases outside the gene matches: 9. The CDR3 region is CASSLLMSGTGGTEAFF. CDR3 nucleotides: TGCGCCAGCAGCTTGCTTATGTCCGGGACAGGGGGCACTGAAGCTTTCTTT. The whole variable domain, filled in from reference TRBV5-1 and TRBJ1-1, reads KAGVTQTPRYLIKTRGQQVTLSCSPISGHRSVSWYQQTPGQGLQFLFEYFSETQRNKGNFPGRFSGRQFSNSRSEMNVSTLELGDSALYLCASSLLMSGTGGTEAFFGQGTRLTVV.

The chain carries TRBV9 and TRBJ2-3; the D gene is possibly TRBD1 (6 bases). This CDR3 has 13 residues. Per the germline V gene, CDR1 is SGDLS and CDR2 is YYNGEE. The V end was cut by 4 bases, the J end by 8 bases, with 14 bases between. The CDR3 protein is CASSPGDSSTQYF. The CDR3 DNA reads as TGTGCCAGCAGCCCAGGGGATAGCAGTACGCAGTATTTT. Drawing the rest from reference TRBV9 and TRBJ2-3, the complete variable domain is DSGVTQTPKHLITATGQRVTLRCSPRSGDLSVYWYQQSLDQGLQFLIQYYNGEERAKGNILERFSAQQFPDLHSELNLSSLELGDSALYFCASSPGDSSTQYFGPGTRLTVL.

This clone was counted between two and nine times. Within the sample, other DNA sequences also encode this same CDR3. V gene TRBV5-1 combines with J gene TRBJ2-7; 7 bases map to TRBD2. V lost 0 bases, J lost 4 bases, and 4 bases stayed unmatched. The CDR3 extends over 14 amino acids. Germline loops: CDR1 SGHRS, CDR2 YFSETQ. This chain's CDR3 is CASSLEGRGYEQYF. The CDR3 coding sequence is TGCGCCAGCAGCTTGGAGGGGCGGGGGTACGAGCAGTACTTC.

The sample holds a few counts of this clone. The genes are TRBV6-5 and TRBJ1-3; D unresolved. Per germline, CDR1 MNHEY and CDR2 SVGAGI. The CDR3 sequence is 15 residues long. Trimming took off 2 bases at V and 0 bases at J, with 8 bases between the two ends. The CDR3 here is CASSYTADSGNTIYF. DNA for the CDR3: TGTGCCAGCAGTTACACAGCGGACTCTGGAAACACCATATATTTT.

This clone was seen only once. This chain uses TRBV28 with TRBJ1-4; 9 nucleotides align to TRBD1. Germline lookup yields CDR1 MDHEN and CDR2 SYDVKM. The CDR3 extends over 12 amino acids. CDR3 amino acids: CAHGTGFEKLFF. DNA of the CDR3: TGTGCGCACGGGACAGGGTTTGAAAAACTGTTTTTT.

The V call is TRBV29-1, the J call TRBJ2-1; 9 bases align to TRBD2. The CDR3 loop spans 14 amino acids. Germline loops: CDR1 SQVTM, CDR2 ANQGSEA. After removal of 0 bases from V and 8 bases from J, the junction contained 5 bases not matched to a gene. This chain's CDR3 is CSVEDGTSWYEQFF. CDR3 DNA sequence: TGCAGCGTTGAAGACGGGACTAGCTGGTATGAGCAGTTCTTC.

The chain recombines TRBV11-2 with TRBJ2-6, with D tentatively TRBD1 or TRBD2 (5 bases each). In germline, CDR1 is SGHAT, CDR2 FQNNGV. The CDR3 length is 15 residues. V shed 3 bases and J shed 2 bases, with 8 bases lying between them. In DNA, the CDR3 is TGTGCCAGCAGCTTGTGGGGACCTGGGGCCAACGTCCTGACTTTC. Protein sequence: CASSLWGPGANVLTF.

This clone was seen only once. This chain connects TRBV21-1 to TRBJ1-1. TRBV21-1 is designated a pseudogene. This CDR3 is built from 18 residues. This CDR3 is CASSKVGGERTADTEAFF. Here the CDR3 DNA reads TGTGCCAGCAGCAAAGTTGGGGGGGAGAGGACGGCGGACACTGAAGCTTTCTTT.

CDR3 amino acids: CASSKQGGNSPLHF. The CDR3 DNA is TGTGCCAGCAGTAAACAGGGGGGCAATTCACCCCTCCACTTT. The chain is built from TRBV6-6 and TRBJ1-6, with 8 bases lining up with TRBD1. V lost 5 bases, J lost 7 bases, and 4 bases stayed unmatched. Germline CDR1 reads MNHNY; CDR2 reads SVGAGI (reference sequence). This CDR3 is built from 14 residues.

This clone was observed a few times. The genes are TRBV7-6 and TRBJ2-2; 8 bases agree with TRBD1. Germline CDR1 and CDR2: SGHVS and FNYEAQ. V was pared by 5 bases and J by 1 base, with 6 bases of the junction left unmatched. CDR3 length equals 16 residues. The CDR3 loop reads CASSRQGSLNTGELFF. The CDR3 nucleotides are TGTGCCAGCAGCCGACAGGGGTCTCTGAACACCGGGGAGCTGTTTTTT.

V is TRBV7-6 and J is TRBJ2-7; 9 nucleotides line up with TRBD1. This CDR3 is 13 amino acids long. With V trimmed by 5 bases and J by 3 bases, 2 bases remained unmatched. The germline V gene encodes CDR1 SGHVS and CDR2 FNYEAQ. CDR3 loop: CASSPGQGYEQYF. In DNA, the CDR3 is TGTGCCAGCAGCCCGGGACAGGGCTACGAGCAGTACTTC.

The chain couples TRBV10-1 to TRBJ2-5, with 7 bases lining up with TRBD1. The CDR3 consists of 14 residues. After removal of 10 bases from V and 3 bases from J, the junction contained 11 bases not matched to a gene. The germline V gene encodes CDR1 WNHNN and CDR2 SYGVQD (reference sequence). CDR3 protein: CAIQMGQLEETQYF. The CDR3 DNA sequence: TGCGCCATCCAAATGGGACAGCTAGAAGAGACCCAGTACTTC.

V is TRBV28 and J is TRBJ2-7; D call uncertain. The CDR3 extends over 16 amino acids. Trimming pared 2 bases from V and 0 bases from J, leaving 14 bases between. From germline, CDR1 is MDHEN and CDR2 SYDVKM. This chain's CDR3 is CASSLKPLLTSYEQYF. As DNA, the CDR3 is TGTGCCAGCAGTTTAAAACCCCTCCTGACCTCCTACGAGCAGTACTTC. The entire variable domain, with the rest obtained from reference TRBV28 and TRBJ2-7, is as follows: DVKVTQSSRYLVKRTGEKVFLECVQDMDHENMFWYRQDPGLGLRLIYFSYDVKMKEKGDIPEGYSVSREKKERFSLILESASTNQTSMYLCASSLKPLLTSYEQYFGPGTRLTVT.

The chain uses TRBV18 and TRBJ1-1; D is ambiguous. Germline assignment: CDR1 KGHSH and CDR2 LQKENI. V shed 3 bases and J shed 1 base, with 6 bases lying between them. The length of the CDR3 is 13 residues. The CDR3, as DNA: TGTGCCAGCTCACCCCAGAAGAACACTGAAGCTTTCTTT. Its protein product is CASSPQKNTEAFF.

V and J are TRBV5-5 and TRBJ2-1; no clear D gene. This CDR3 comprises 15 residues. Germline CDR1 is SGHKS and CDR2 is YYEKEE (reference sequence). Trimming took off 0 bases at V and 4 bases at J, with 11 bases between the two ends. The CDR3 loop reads CASSLEVLAYNEQFF. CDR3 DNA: TGTGCCAGCAGCTTGGAAGTACTTGCATACAATGAGCAGTTCTTC.

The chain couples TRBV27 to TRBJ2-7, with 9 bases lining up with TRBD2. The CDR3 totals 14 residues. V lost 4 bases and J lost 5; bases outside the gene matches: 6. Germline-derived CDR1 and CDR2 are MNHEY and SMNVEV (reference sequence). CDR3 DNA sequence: TGTGCCAGCAGTTCCAGCGGGAGGTCCAACGAGCAGTACTTC. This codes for CASSSSGRSNEQYF.

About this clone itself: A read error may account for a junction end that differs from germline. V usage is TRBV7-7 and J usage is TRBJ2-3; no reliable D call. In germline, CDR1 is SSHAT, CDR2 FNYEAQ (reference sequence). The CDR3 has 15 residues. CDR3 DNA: TGTGCTAGCAGCTTACAGCACACTAGCACAGATACGCAGTATTTT. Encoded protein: CASSLQHTSTDTQYF.

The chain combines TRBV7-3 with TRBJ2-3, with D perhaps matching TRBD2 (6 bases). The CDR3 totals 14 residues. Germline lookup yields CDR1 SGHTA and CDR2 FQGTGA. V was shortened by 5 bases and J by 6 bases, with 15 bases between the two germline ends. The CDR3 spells CASSPGTLGDTQYF. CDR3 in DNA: TGTGCCAGCAGCCCCGGGACTCTCGGGGATACGCAGTATTTT.

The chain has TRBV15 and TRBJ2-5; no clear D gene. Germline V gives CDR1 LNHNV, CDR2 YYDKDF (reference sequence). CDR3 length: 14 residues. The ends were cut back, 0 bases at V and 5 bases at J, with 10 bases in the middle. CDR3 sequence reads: CATSRDSVGETQYF. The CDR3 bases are TGTGCCACCAGCAGAGACAGCGTCGGGGAGACCCAGTACTTC.

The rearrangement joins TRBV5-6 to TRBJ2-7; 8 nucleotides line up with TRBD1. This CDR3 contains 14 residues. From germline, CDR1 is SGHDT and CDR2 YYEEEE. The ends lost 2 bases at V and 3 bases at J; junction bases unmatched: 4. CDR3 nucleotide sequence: TGTGCCAGCAGCTTCGGACAGGGTCACTACGAGCAGTACTTC. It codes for CASSFGQGHYEQYF.

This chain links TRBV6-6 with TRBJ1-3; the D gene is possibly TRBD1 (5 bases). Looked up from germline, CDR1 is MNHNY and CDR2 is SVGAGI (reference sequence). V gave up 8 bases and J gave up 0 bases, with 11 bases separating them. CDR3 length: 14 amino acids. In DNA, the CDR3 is TGTGCCAGCGGGGACTCCGGCTCTGGAAACACCATATATTTT. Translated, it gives CASGDSGSGNTIYF.

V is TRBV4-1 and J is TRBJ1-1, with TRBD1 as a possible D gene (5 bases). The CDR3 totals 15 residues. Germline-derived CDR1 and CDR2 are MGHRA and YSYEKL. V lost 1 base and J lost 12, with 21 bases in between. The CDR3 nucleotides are TGCGCCAGCAGCCAAGTGCCGGCAGGGCAATCTTATACTTTCTTT. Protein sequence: CASSQVPAGQSYTFF.

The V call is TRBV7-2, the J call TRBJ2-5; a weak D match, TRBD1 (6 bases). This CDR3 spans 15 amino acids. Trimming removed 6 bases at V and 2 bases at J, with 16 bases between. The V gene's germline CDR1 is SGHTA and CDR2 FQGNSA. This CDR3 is CASRIWGPPQETQYF. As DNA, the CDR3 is TGTGCCAGCAGAATTTGGGGGCCTCCACAAGAGACCCAGTACTTC.

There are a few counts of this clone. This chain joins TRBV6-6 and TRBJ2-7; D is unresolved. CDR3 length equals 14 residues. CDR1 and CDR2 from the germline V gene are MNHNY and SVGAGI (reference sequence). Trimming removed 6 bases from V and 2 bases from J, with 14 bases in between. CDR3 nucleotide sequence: TGTGCCAGCAGCCTTCCCGCCTCGACCTACGAGCAGTACTTC. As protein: CASSLPASTYEQYF.

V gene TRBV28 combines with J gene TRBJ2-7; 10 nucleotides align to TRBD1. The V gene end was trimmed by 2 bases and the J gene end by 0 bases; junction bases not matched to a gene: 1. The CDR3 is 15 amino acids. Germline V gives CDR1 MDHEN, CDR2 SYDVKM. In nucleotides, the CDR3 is TGTGCCAGCAGTTTAAGGGACAGGGGCTCCTACGAGCAGTACTTC. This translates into CASSLRDRGSYEQYF.

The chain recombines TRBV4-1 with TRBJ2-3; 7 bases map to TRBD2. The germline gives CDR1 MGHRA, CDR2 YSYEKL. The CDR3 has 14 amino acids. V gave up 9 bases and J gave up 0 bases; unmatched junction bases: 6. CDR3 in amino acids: CASKTSRSTDTQYF. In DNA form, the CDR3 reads TGCGCCAGTAAGACTAGCCGAAGCACAGATACGCAGTATTTT.

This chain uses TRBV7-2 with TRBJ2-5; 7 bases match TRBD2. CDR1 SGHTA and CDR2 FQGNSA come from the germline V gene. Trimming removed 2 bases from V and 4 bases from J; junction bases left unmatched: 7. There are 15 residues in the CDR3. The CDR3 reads CASSLQAGVRETQYF. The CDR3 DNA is TGTGCCAGCAGCTTACAGGCGGGAGTACGAGAGACCCAGTACTTC.

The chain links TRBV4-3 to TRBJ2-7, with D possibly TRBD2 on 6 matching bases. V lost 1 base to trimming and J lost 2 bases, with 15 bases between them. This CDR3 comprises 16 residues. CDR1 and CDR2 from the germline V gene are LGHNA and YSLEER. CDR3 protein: CASSQVGTELTYEQYF. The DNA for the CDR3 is TGCGCCAGCAGCCAAGTAGGGACTGAGCTTACCTACGAGCAGTACTTC.

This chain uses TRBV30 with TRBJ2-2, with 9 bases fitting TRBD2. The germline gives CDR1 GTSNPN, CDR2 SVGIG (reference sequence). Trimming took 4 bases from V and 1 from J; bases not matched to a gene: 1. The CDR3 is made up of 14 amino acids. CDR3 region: CAWTSGVNTGELFF. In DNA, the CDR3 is TGTGCCTGGACTAGCGGGGTGAACACCGGGGAGCTGTTTTTT.

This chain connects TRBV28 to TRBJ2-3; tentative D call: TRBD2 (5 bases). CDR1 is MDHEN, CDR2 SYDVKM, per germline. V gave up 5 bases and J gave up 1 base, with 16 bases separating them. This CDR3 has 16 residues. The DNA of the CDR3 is TGTGCCAGCAGTCCTCAGCGGATGGCGGGCACAGATACGCAGTATTTT. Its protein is CASSPQRMAGTDTQYF.